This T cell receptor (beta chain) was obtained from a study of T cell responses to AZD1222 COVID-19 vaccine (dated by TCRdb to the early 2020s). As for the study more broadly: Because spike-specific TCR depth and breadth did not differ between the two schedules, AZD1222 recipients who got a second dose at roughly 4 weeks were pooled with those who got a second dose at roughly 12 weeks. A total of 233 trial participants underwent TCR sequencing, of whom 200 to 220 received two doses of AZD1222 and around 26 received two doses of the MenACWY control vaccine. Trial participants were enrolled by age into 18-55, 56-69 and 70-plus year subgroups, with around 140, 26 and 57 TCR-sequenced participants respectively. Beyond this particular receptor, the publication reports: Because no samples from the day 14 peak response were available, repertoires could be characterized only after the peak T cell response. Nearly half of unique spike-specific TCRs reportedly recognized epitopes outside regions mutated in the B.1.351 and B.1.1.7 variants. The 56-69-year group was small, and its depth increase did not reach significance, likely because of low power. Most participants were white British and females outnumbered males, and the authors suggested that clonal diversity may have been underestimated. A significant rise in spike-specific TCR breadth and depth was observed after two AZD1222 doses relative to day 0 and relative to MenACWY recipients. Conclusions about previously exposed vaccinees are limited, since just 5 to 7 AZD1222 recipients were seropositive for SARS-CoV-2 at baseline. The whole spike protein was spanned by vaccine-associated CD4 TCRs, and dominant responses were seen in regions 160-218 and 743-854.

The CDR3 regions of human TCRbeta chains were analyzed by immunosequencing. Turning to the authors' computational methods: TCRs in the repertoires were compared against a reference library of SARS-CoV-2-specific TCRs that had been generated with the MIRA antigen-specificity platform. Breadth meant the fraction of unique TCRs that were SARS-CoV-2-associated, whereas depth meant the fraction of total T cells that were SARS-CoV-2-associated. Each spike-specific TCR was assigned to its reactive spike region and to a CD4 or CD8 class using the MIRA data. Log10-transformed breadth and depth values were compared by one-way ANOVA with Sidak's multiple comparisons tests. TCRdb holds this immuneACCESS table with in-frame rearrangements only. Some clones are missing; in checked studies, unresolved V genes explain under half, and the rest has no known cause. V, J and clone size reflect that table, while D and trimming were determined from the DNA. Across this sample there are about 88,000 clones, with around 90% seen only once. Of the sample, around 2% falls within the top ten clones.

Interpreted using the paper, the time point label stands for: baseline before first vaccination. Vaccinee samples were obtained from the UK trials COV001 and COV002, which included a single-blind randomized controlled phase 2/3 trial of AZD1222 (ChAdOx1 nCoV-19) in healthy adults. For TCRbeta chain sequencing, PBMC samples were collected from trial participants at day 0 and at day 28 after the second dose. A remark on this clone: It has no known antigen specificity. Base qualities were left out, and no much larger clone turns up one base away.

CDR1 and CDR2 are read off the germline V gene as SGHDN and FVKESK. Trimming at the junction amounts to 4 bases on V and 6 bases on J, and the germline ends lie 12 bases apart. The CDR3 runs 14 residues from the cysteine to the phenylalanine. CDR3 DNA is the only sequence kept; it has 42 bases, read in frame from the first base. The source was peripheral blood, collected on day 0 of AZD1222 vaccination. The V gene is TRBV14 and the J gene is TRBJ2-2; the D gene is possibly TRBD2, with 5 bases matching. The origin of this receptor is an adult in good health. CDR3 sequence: CASSLILGSGELFF. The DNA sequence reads TGTGCCAGCAGCCTCATACTAGGTTCCGGGGAGCTGTTTTTT.